This T cell receptor beta chain was obtained from a study of blood T cell repertoires in COVID-19. Overall study context: Samples came from the United States, Italy and Spain, spanning acute and convalescent COVID-19.

Per the original data handling: Reference gene primer amplification in the assay estimated nucleated cell counts. Here immunoSEQ multiplex PCR was the method, and the copy in TCRdb shows in-frame clones only, minus some. V and J calls and clone size are those listed in that table; D and trimming were worked out from the DNA. The top ten clones hold 5% to 6.5% of a sample with about 69,000 clones, about nine tenths of them seen once. CDR3 length equals 15 residues. With 4 bases clipped from V and 4 bases from J, the junction kept 9 bases outside the gene matches. CDR1 and CDR2 (germline): SGHNT, YYREEE (reference sequence).

The sequenced sample was peripheral blood. The V call is TRBV5-4, the J call TRBJ2-3, with 7 bases lining up with TRBD1. The TCR sequence derives from a woman younger than 35 with acute or convalescent COVID-19. CDR3 sequence reads: CASSPAGGSSDTQYF. For the CDR3, the DNA is TGTGCCAGCAGCCCGGCAGGGGGAAGTTCAGATACGCAGTATTTT.